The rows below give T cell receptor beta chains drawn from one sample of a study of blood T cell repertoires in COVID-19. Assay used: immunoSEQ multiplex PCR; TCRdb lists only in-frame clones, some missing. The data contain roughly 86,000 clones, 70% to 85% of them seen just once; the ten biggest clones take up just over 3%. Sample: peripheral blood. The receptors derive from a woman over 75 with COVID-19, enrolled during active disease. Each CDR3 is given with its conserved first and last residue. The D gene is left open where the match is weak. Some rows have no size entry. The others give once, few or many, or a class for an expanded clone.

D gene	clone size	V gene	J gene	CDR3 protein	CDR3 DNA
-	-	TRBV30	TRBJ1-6	CACSRTASYNSPLHF	TGTGCCTGCAGTCGCACCGCGAGCTATAATTCACCCCTCCACTTT
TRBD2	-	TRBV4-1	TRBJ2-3	CASSQAVIAGGIDTQYF	TGCGCCAGCAGCCAAGCCGTGATAGCGGGAGGGATAGATACGCAGTATTTT
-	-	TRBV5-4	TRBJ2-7	CASSPMDSLGEQYF	TGTGCCAGCAGCCCGATGGACAGTTTGGGGGAGCAGTACTTC
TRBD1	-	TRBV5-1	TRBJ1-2	CASSPAGDRGGYGYTF	TGCGCCAGCAGCCCAGCCGGGGACAGGGGTGGCTATGGCTACACCTTC
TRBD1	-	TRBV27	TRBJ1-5	CASSLQGGDQPQHF	TGTGCCAGCAGCCTACAGGGGGGGGATCAGCCCCAGCATTTT
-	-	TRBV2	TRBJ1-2	CARGEGVDGYTF	TGTGCCAGAGGGGAGGGGGTCGATGGCTACACCTTC
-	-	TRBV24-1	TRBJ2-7	CATRPEGGRVEQYF	TGTGCCACCAGGCCGGAGGGGGGGCGGGTAGAGCAGTACTTC
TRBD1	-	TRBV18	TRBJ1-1	CASSLMGQGLNTEAFF	TGTGCCAGCTCCCTGATGGGACAGGGATTGAACACTGAAGCTTTCTTT
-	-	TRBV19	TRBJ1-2	CASSIWGDVTF	TGTGCCAGTAGTATCTGGGGGGATGTCACCTTC
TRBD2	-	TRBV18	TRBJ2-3	CASSPLGLAGGLGDTQYF	TGTGCCAGCTCACCTCTCGGACTAGCGGGGGGCCTGGGGGATACGCAGTATTTT
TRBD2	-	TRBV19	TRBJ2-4	CASSRGLAGGLAKNIQYF	TGTGCCAGTAGCCGGGGACTAGCGGGGGGTCTAGCCAAAAACATTCAGTACTTC
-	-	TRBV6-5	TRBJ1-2	CASRYPLGHPYGYTF	TGTGCCAGCAGGTACCCCCTGGGACACCCCTATGGCTACACCTTC
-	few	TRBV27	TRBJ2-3	CASSLTTVGFSGTQYF	TGTGCCAGCAGTTTAACGACAGTTGGGTTCTCGGGTACGCAGTATTTT
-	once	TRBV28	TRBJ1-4	CASSRGGDEKLFF	TGTGCCAGCAGCCGGGGGGGGGATGAAAAACTGTTTTTT
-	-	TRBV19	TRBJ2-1	CASSIDPVPYNEQFF	TGTGCCAGTAGTATAGACCCGGTCCCCTACAATGAGCAGTTCTTC
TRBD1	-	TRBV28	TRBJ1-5	CASSFAGGFNQPQHF	TGTGCCAGCAGTTTTGCAGGGGGATTCAATCAGCCCCAGCATTTT